These T cell receptor beta chains were read from a single sample in a study of shared clonotypes between healthy human individuals. TCRdb's table, derived via immunoSEQ multiplex PCR, lists solely in-frame clones and lacks some. The table has about 1 million clones, around 74% seen once. The sequenced sample consisted of memory CD4+ T cells sorted from blood. The receptors were gathered from a man between 18 and 29 years old in good health. The CDR3 runs from the conserved cysteine through the conserved F or W. The D gene is left open where the match is weak. Clone size is given for some rows only: seen once, a few or many times, or a class if the clone is expanded.

v_call	d_call	clone_size	j_call	cdr3_aa	cdr3_nt
TRBV5-1	.	.	TRBJ2-7	CASSFVRGDSYEQYF	TGCGCCAGCAGCTTCGTAAGGGGCGACTCCTACGAGCAGTACTTC
TRBV28	.	few	TRBJ2-7	CASSYPKTQISYEQYF	TGTGCCAGCAGTTACCCGAAAACACAGATTTCCTACGAGCAGTACTTC
TRBV19	.	.	TRBJ1-5	CASSIDRDQPQHF	TGTGCCAGTAGTATAGATCGGGATCAGCCCCAGCATTTT
TRBV7-2	.	.	TRBJ1-3	CASSLAQQSGNTIYF	TGTGCCAGCAGCTTAGCCCAACAGTCTGGAAACACCATATATTTT
TRBV7-9	TRBD1	.	TRBJ1-3	CASSLGTGVLENTIYF	TGTGCCAGCAGCTTAGGGACAGGGGTGCTGGAAAACACCATATATTTT
TRBV11-2	.	.	TRBJ1-1	CASSLRANTEAFF	TGTGCCAGCAGCTTACGAGCGAACACTGAAGCTTTCTTT
TRBV5-1	.	.	TRBJ2-1	CASSSRALGAEQFF	TGCGCCAGCAGCTCCCGGGCCCTCGGGGCTGAGCAGTTCTTC
TRBV7-7	.	.	TRBJ2-5	CASSLDSQETQYF	TGTGCTAGCAGCTTAGACAGCCAAGAGACCCAGTACTTC
TRBV29-1	TRBD2	.	TRBJ2-1	CSASRGTSYNEQFF	TGCAGCGCCTCGCGGGGGACCTCCTACAATGAGCAGTTCTTC
TRBV29-1	.	.	TRBJ2-5	CSGRGGGETQYF	TGCAGCGGGAGGGGAGGGGGCGAGACCCAGTACTTC
TRBV5-4	TRBD2	.	TRBJ2-4	CATEAGASGNIQYF	TGTGCCACGGAGGCGGGAGCTAGTGGAAACATTCAGTACTTC
TRBV2	TRBD1	.	TRBJ1-1	CASSRTGWEAFF	TGTGCCAGCAGTCGGACAGGGTGGGAAGCTTTCTTT
TRBV5-1	.	.	TRBJ2-3	CASSLAGAAWGTDTQYF	TGCGCCAGCAGCCTGGCCGGCGCAGCGTGGGGCACAGATACGCAGTATTTT
TRBV7-2	TRBD1	.	TRBJ1-6	CASSLSIRETGGSPLHF	TGTGCCAGCAGCTTAAGCATACGGGAGACAGGGGGCTCACCCCTCCACTTT
TRBV10-3	TRBD2	.	TRBJ2-1	CAISEEGTSGRSNEQFF	TGTGCCATCAGTGAGGAGGGGACTAGCGGGAGGAGCAATGAGCAGTTCTTC
TRBV9	.	.	TRBJ1-4	CASSVDPTTNEKLFF	TGTGCCAGCAGCGTAGACCCAACAACTAATGAAAAACTGTTTTTT
TRBV21-1	.	once	TRBJ2-2	CASSKTKGHSGELFF	TGTGCCAGCAGCAAAACGAAGGGACACTCCGGGGAGCTGTTTTTT
TRBV30	.	.	TRBJ2-5	CAWSYRVGETQHF	TGTGCCTGGAGTTACAGGGTTGGGGAGACCCAGCACTTC
TRBV6-1	TRBD1	.	TRBJ2-2	CANGGQAANTGELFF	TGTGCCAACGGAGGACAGGCAGCGAACACCGGGGAGCTGTTTTTT
TRBV19	.	.	TRBJ2-6	CASSLGQTGANVLTF	TGTGCCAGTAGTTTGGGGCAGACTGGGGCCAACGTCCTGACTTTC
TRBV19	.	.	TRBJ1-1	CASSTRVATSNTEAFF	TGTGCCAGTAGTACCAGGGTTGCCACCTCGAACACTGAAGCTTTCTTT
TRBV27	.	few	TRBJ1-6	CASSLGGSPLHF	TGTGCCAGCAGTTTAGGGGGATCACCCCTCCACTTT
TRBV2	TRBD1	.	TRBJ1-5	CASSPGQGGPPQHF	TGTGCCAGCAGTCCCGGACAGGGAGGGCCGCCCCAGCATTTT
TRBV5-1	TRBD2	once	TRBJ2-1	CASSSRGESGEQFF	TGCGCCAGCAGCTCGCGGGGGGAGTCGGGTGAGCAGTTCTTC
TRBV7-6	TRBD1	few	TRBJ1-5	CASSLGDSPSRPQHF	TGTGCCAGCAGCCTCGGGGACAGCCCGAGCCGGCCCCAGCATTTT
TRBV9	.	few	TRBJ2-7	CASSVGSGSYEQYF	TGTGCCAGCAGCGTAGGATCGGGCTCCTACGAGCAGTACTTC
TRBV11-2	.	.	TRBJ1-5	CASSQGVRQPQHF	TGTGCCAGCAGCCAAGGGGTACGTCAGCCCCAGCATTTT
TRBV28	.	.	TRBJ1-5	CASSLGGPGYQPQHF	TGTGCCAGCAGCCTAGGGGGTCCCGGGTATCAGCCCCAGCATTTT
TRBV7-9	.	.	TRBJ2-1	CASSFSTGNGNEQFF	TGTGCCAGCAGCTTCTCCACAGGGAACGGCAATGAGCAGTTCTTC
TRBV28	.	.	TRBJ1-3	CASSFGSGGQAGNTIYF	TGTGCCAGCAGTTTCGGATCGGGGGGCCAAGCTGGAAACACCATATATTTT
TRBV2	.	.	TRBJ2-7	CASTAEGYEQYF	TGTGCCAGCACCGCGGAGGGTTACGAGCAGTACTTC
TRBV7-7	.	.	TRBJ2-3	CASSADGSSTDTQYF	TGTGCTAGCAGCGCCGACGGCTCTAGCACAGATACGCAGTATTTT